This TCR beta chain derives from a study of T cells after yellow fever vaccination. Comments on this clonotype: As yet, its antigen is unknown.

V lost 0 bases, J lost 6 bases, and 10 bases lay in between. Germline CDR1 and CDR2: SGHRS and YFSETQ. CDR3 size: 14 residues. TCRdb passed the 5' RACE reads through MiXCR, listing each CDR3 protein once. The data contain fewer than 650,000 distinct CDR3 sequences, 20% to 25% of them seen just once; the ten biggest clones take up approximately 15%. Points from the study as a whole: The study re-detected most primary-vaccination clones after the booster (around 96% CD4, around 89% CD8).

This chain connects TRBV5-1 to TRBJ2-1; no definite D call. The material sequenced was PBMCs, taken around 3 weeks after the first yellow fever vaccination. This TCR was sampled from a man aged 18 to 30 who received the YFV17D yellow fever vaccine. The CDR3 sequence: CASSLAVGFNEQFF. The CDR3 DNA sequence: TGCGCCAGCAGCTTGGCCGTCGGGTTCAATGAGCAGTTCTTC.